What follows describes a single T cell receptor (beta chain). V trimming: 6 bases; J trimming: 8 bases; junction bases outside the gene matches: 10. Germline CDR1 MNHEY, CDR2 SMNVEV (reference sequence). CDR3 length: 15 residues. This sample is drawn from a study of blood T cell repertoires in COVID-19. Here immunoSEQ multiplex PCR was the method, and the copy in TCRdb shows in-frame clones only, minus some. The sample holds about 430,000 clones, 85% to 90% seen once. The rearrangement links TRBV27 to TRBJ2-1; 10 nucleotides agree with TRBD2. The sample comprised peripheral blood. The origin of this receptor is a man in his late teens or twenties with COVID-19, enrolled during active disease. The CDR3, as DNA: TGTGCCAGCAGGGAGCGGGGGGGCTTCAACCATGAGCAGTTCTTC. Translation gives CASRERGGFNHEQFF.